Below, 30 T cell receptor beta chains from the same sample are listed, as sequenced in a study of CD8 T cells in Susac syndrome. Reverse transcription of roughly 0.45 to 1 ug RNA used random hexamers. TCRdb re-called the immunoSEQ multiplex PCR reads with MiXCR, one entry per CDR3 protein. Among some 130,000 distinct CDR3 sequences, 91% were seen once, and the ten largest hold around 0.25%. The sequencing input was CD8+ T cells from PBMCs. The receptors were sampled from a human donor with multiple sclerosis.

The V and J genes are TRBV28 and TRBJ2-1; no definite D call. The ends were cut back, 5 bases at V and 4 bases at J, with 9 bases in the middle. The CDR3 is 13 residues long. Looked up from germline, CDR1 is MDHEN and CDR2 is SYDVKM. CDR3: CASSIMGYNEQFF. The CDR3 nucleotides are TGTGCCAGCAGTATTATGGGGTACAATGAGCAGTTCTTC.

This clonotype was recorded once. V usage is TRBV20-1 and J usage is TRBJ2-7, with TRBD1 matching 7 bases. Trimming cost V 6 bases and J 6 bases; bases outside gene matches: 11. The CDR3 contains 13 residues. Germline lookup yields CDR1 DFQATT and CDR2 SNEGSKA (reference sequence). CDR3 in DNA: TGCAGTGCCCACCAAACAGGGGATGGCGAGCAGTACTTC. It translates to CSAHQTGDGEQYF.

The chain uses TRBV4-3 and TRBJ2-7; D gene uncertain. Trimming shortened V by 0 bases and J by 3 bases, and 15 bases separated the two germline ends. The CDR3 has 16 amino acids. Germline V gives CDR1 LGHNA, CDR2 YSLEER. This chain's CDR3 is CASSQDSWSSYYEQYF. The CDR3 nucleotides read TGCGCCAGCAGCCAAGATAGTTGGAGCAGCTACTACGAGCAGTACTTC.

This chain uses TRBV5-6 with TRBJ1-5, with D hard to call. Germline assignment: CDR1 SGHDT and CDR2 YYEEEE. The CDR3 sequence is 15 residues long. Deletions cut 0 bases from V and 1 base from J, with 8 bases between. CDR3 in amino acids: CASSLAGGSNQPQHF. Here the CDR3 DNA reads TGTGCCAGCAGCTTGGCCGGAGGGAGCAATCAGCCCCAGCATTTT.

The V call is TRBV27, the J call TRBJ2-7; D is uncertain. CDR3 length equals 13 residues. The V end was cut by 8 bases, the J end by 1 base, with 12 bases between. The germline V gene has CDR1 MNHEY and CDR2 SMNVEV (reference sequence). CDR3 DNA sequence: TGTGCCAGCGCCCCGGGCCCTTCCTACGAGCAGTACTTC. It translates to CASAPGPSYEQYF.

CDR3 sequence (DNA): TGTGCCAGTAGGGGACGGGAGTCCTATGGCTACACCTTC. Its protein product is CASRGRESYGYTF. The J gene is TRBJ1-2, the V gene TRBV19; a weak D match, TRBD1 (5 bases). CDR3 length: 13 residues. Trimming took off 6 bases at V and 4 bases at J, with 12 bases between the two ends. The germline V gene encodes CDR1 LNHDA and CDR2 SQIVND (reference sequence).

The V call is TRBV4-2, the J call TRBJ1-2; D not resolved. Trimming pared 0 bases from V and 1 base from J, leaving 0 bases between. CDR3 length: 12 residues. Per germline, CDR1 LGHNA and CDR2 YNFKEQ. CDR3 nucleotide sequence: TGTGCCAGCAGCCAAGATAACTATGGCTACACCTTC. This codes for CASSQDNYGYTF.

The chain employs TRBV4-1 and TRBJ2-2; 9 bases align to TRBD2. CDR3 length equals 16 residues. Germline V gene data show CDR1 as MGHRA and CDR2 as YSYEKL. V was clipped by 3 bases and J by 5 bases; unmatched bases: 7. CDR3 DNA sequence: TGCGCCAGCAGCCACCTAGCGGGAAGAAGAACCGGGGAGCTGTTTTTT. Encoded protein: CASSHLAGRRTGELFF.

The rearrangement joins TRBV3-1 to TRBJ2-7; D may be TRBD1 or TRBD2 (5 bases each). Trimming left V 7 bases short and J 6 bases short, with 13 bases between. CDR3 length equals 12 residues. CDR1 LGHDT and CDR2 YNNKEL come from the germline V gene (reference sequence). CDR3: CASTGLAGEQYF. The CDR3 nucleotides read TGTGCCAGCACGGGGCTAGCTGGCGAGCAGTACTTC.

This clonotype was counted only a few times. The chain combines TRBV4-1 with TRBJ2-3; 10 bases agree with TRBD1. This CDR3 has 16 residues. The V and J ends lost 1 base and 4 bases, in that order; junction bases with no gene match: 5. In germline, CDR1 is MGHRA, CDR2 YSYEKL. The CDR3 DNA sequence: TGCGCCAGCAGCCAAGCGCGGGACAGGGGCTCAGATACGCAGTATTTT. As protein: CASSQARDRGSDTQYF.

The rearrangement links TRBV20-1 to TRBJ1-2, with 7 bases that match TRBD1. V was pared by 3 bases and J by 4 bases, with 8 bases of the junction left unmatched. Germline CDR1 and CDR2: DFQATT and SNEGSKA (reference sequence). The CDR3 length is 14 residues. CDR3 loop: CSARSRDSFYGYTF. The DNA for the CDR3 is TGCAGTGCTAGGTCCCGGGACAGCTTCTATGGCTACACCTTC.

The V and J genes are TRBV27 and TRBJ2-3; D may correspond to TRBD1 or TRBD2 (5 bases each). In germline, CDR1 is MNHEY, CDR2 SMNVEV (reference sequence). The CDR3 totals 14 residues. V lost 4 bases to trimming and J lost 3 bases, with 11 bases between them. DNA of the CDR3: TGTGCCAGCAGTTCCGCATGGGGGACAGATACGCAGTATTTT. Its protein product is CASSSAWGTDTQYF.

The rearrangement uses TRBV12-5 and TRBJ1-4; 7 nucleotides match TRBD1. This CDR3 is 13 amino acids long. Germline loops: CDR1 LGHNT, CDR2 FRNRAP. V gave up 6 bases and J gave up 8 bases; unmatched junction bases: 6. This CDR3 is CASGATGIEKLFF. As DNA, the CDR3 is TGTGCTAGTGGCGCGACAGGGATCGAAAAACTGTTTTTT.

This chain joins TRBV2 and TRBJ2-5; the match to TRBD2 covers 13 bases. Germline-derived CDR1 and CDR2 are SNHLY and FYNNEI. This CDR3 spans 14 amino acids. With 8 bases clipped from V and 4 bases from J, the junction kept 4 bases outside the gene matches. The CDR3 coding sequence is TGTGCCAGCTCGGGACTAGCGGGAAGAGAGACCCAGTACTTC. Amino acid sequence: CASSGLAGRETQYF.

This chain joins TRBV23-1 and TRBJ2-6; D is perhaps TRBD2 (5 bases). TRBV23-1 is an ORF; its function is uncertain. Between the trimmed V and J ends, which lost 6 bases and 2 bases, there was a span of 20 bases. The CDR3 is made up of 18 amino acids. The CDR3 is CASSPTRWRQAGANVLTF. DNA for the CDR3: TGCGCCAGCAGCCCTACTCGCTGGAGGCAAGCTGGGGCCAACGTCCTGACTTTC.

V is TRBV27 and J is TRBJ1-2; D possibly corresponds to TRBD1 (6 bases). The V end lost 5 bases, the J end lost 4 bases, and 11 bases lay between the germline ends. The germline CDR1 and CDR2 sequences are MNHEY and SMNVEV (reference sequence). The CDR3 is made up of 13 amino acids. CDR3 sequence reads: CASSNQGTYGYTF. CDR3 DNA sequence: TGTGCCAGCAGTAATCAGGGGACCTATGGCTACACCTTC.

The rearrangement links TRBV6-1 to TRBJ2-6; D unclear. V lost 10 bases, J lost 0 bases, and 4 bases lay in between. Germline assignment: CDR1 MNHNS and CDR2 SASEGT. CDR3 length equals 12 residues. The CDR3 spells CAIRSGANVLTF. In DNA, the CDR3 is TGTGCCATCCGCTCTGGGGCCAACGTCCTGACTTTC.

The chain has TRBV24-1 and TRBJ2-1; TRBD2 agrees at 7 bases. Germline CDR1 reads KGHDR; CDR2 reads SFDVKD. Trimming cost V 2 bases and J 6 bases; bases outside gene matches: 12. This CDR3 has 17 residues. The CDR3 coding sequence is TGTGCCACCAGTGATTCCGCTAGCGGACTTACTCGCAATGAGCAGTTCTTC. Translation gives CATSDSASGLTRNEQFF.

This clonotype was counted a single time. The V gene is TRBV29-1, the J gene TRBJ2-3; a possible D gene is TRBD2 (5 bases). Germline assignment: CDR1 SQVTM and CDR2 ANQGSEA. The CDR3 contains 14 residues. The V end lost 4 bases, the J end lost 0 bases, and 11 bases lay between the germline ends. The CDR3 region has the DNA TGCAGCGTTGTTAGGGAGACTAGCACAGATACGCAGTATTTT. This gives the protein CSVVRETSTDTQYF.

The V and J genes are TRBV30 and TRBJ2-1; TRBD1 is a possible D gene (5 bases). Between the trimmed V and J ends, which lost 3 bases and 2 bases, there was a span of 14 bases. CDR3 length: 15 amino acids. From germline, CDR1 is GTSNPN and CDR2 SVGIG (reference sequence). CDR3 nucleotide sequence: TGTGCCTGGAGAGAAACCGTAGGGGCCTACAATGAGCAGTTCTTC. It translates to CAWRETVGAYNEQFF.

This chain connects TRBV5-4 to TRBJ1-2, with D possibly being TRBD1 (5 bases). In germline, CDR1 is SGHNT, CDR2 YYREEE (reference sequence). V gave up 3 bases and J gave up 8 bases, with 20 bases separating them. This CDR3 has 15 amino acids. The CDR3 region is CASSSFGTPTRGYTF. The CDR3 bases are TGTGCCAGCAGCTCTTTCGGGACCCCGACACGGGGCTACACCTTC.

This sequence joins TRBV6-5 and TRBJ2-3; either TRBD1 or TRBD2 may fit D (6 bases each). This CDR3 contains 15 residues. Germline V CDR1 and CDR2: MNHEY, SVGAGI. The V gene lost 2 bases and the J gene lost 0 bases, with 9 bases spanning the gap. The CDR3 is CASSYGGPSTDTQYF. As DNA, the CDR3 is TGTGCCAGCAGTTACGGGGGGCCGAGCACAGATACGCAGTATTTT.

The chain couples TRBV27 to TRBJ2-1, with a tentative D call TRBD2 (6 bases). CDR3 length: 14 amino acids. V was cut by 10 bases and J by 0 bases, with 13 bases left in between. CDR1 and CDR2 from the germline V gene are MNHEY and SMNVEV (reference sequence). CDR3 in DNA: TGTGCCACCGCGCGGGATGGCTCCTACAATGAGCAGTTCTTC. Translated: CATARDGSYNEQFF.

V gene TRBV4-2 combines with J gene TRBJ2-6, with TRBD2 matching over 7 bases. The CDR3 extends over 19 amino acids. Germline V gives CDR1 LGHNA, CDR2 YNFKEQ. After removal of 0 bases from V and 2 bases from J, the junction contained 10 bases not matched to a gene. The CDR3 DNA is TGTGCCAGCAGCCAAGATAAGGGCTGGGGGGGAGCTGGGGCCAACGTCCTGACTTTC. Translated, it gives CASSQDKGWGGAGANVLTF.

The CDR3 protein is CAIGREGNTEAFF. In DNA form, the CDR3 reads TGTGCCATCGGAAGGGAGGGAAACACTGAAGCTTTCTTT. This sequence joins TRBV10-3 and TRBJ1-1; no definite D call. V lost 8 bases to trimming and J lost 2 bases, with 12 bases between them. The germline gives CDR1 ENHRY, CDR2 SYGVKD. CDR3 size: 13 residues.

Only a few counts were recorded for this clonotype. The chain couples TRBV6-5 to TRBJ2-7; 8 bases map to TRBD1. Germline CDR1 reads MNHEY; CDR2 reads SVGAGI. The J segment lost 4 bases and the V segment lost 2 bases, leaving 4 bases of the junction unmatched. This CDR3 has 14 amino acids. CDR3 nucleotide sequence: TGTGCCAGCAGTTACCTGGGACAGGCTTACGAGCAGTACTTC. Protein sequence: CASSYLGQAYEQYF.

The chain joins TRBV30 to TRBJ2-2; no clear D gene. Trimming cost V 6 bases and J 3 bases, with 8 bases left between them. This CDR3 has 12 amino acids. Germline CDR1 is GTSNPN and CDR2 is SVGIG (reference sequence). This CDR3 reads CACGSYTGELFF. DNA for the CDR3: TGTGCCTGTGGTTCCTACACCGGGGAGCTGTTTTTT.

The chain links TRBV3-1 to TRBJ2-2; 9 bases match TRBD1. CDR1 is LGHDT and CDR2 is YNNKEL in the germline V gene (reference sequence). The V and J ends lost 0 bases and 3 bases, in that order; junction bases with no gene match: 5. The CDR3 consists of 17 residues. The CDR3 loop is CASSQDFGTGYTGELFF. CDR3 DNA: TGTGCCAGCAGCCAAGATTTTGGGACAGGGTACACCGGGGAGCTGTTTTTT.

The genes are TRBV20-1 and TRBJ2-7; D uncertain. Germline-derived CDR1 and CDR2 are DFQATT and SNEGSKA (reference sequence). This CDR3 comprises 14 residues. V was pared by 6 bases and J by 0 bases, with 15 bases between. CDR3 loop: CSAWIRPSSYEQYF. Here the CDR3 DNA reads TGCAGTGCCTGGATCAGGCCTAGCTCCTACGAGCAGTACTTC.

This chain uses TRBV5-1 with TRBJ1-1; 7 bases line up with TRBD1. V gave up 4 bases and J gave up 6 bases; unmatched junction bases: 6. From germline, CDR1 is SGHRS and CDR2 YFSETQ. The CDR3 loop spans 13 amino acids. The CDR3 loop reads CASSRTGAAEAFF. The CDR3 nucleotides read TGCGCCAGCAGCAGAACAGGGGCGGCTGAAGCTTTCTTT.